The 5 T cell receptor beta chains below all came from one sample that was sequenced in a study of T-cell reconstitution after alpha-beta-depleted transplantation in children. TCRbeta library construction was performed incorporating unique molecular identifiers. TCRdb analysed the PCR reads with MiXCR anew, one entry per CDR3 protein. The table records 450,000 to 600,000 distinct CDR3 sequences, around 16% of them present only once. Material: PBMCs from the stem cell graft donor, obtained from the stem cell graft. The receptors derive from a human donor who donated a stem cell graft to a child with acute lymphoblastic leukemia.

This clonotype was detected only a few times. V gene TRBV20-1 combines with J gene TRBJ2-7; 8 nucleotides align to TRBD2. Germline V CDR1 and CDR2: DFQATT, SNEGSKA (reference sequence). The V gene end was trimmed by 6 bases and the J gene end by 7 bases; junction bases not matched to a gene: 14. CDR3 length: 14 amino acids. The CDR3 DNA is TGCAGTGCCCCACGGGAGGGCCTTCTATGGGAGCAGTACTTC. It is translated as CSAPREGLLWEQYF.

This clonotype has just a few counts. CDR3 loop: CASSERGSAYNEQFF. DNA for the CDR3: TGTGCCAGCAGCGAGCGCGGGAGCGCGTACAATGAGCAGTTCTTC. The V call is TRBV9, the J call TRBJ2-1, with 7 positions matching TRBD2. Germline values: CDR1 SGDLS, CDR2 YYNGEE. There are 15 residues in the CDR3. V lost 3 bases to trimming and J lost 4 bases; unmatched junction nucleotides: 7.

This chain uses TRBV12-3 or TRBV12-4 with TRBJ2-6, with a possible D match to TRBD1 (5 bases). The CDR3 covers 17 residues. Between the trimmed V and J ends, which lost 0 bases and 1 base, there was a span of 10 bases. This CDR3 reads CASSLALSGSGANVLTF. CDR3 bases: TGTGCCAGCAGTTTAGCGCTGTCAGGGTCTGGGGCCAACGTCCTGACTTTC.

This clonotype was detected a few times. V is TRBV20-1 and J is TRBJ2-1, with D tentatively TRBD1 (6 bases). Trimming removed 6 bases from V and 9 bases from J, with 9 bases in between. The CDR3 length is 10 residues. The germline V gene encodes CDR1 DFQATT and CDR2 SNEGSKA (reference sequence). CDR3 nucleotides: TGCAGTGCCAGGACAGTTGAGCAGTTCTTC. As protein: CSARTVEQFF.

The chain couples TRBV5-1 to TRBJ1-1; D possibly corresponds to TRBD1 (5 bases). The germline V gene encodes CDR1 SGHRS and CDR2 YFSETQ. CDR3 length: 14 amino acids. Trimming took off 2 bases at V and 6 bases at J, with 14 bases between the two ends. CDR3 sequence: CASSFAGGGSEAFF. DNA for the CDR3: TGCGCCAGCAGCTTTGCCGGCGGGGGGTCTGAAGCTTTCTTT.